This is a list of T cell receptor beta chains from one sample in a study of glioma-infiltrating T cells. MiXCR was run by TCRdb on the multiplex PCR reads, yielding one entry per CDR3 protein. Counted here are about 130,000 distinct CDR3 sequences, more than 20% occurring once; the ten biggest clones make up 13% to 15%. The specimen was glioma tissue, nonneoplastic brain tissue, or PBMCs (not recorded which). These receptor sequences come from a human donor with low-grade glioma or glioblastoma, undergoing nonglioma brain surgery, or in good health (not recorded which). The CDR3 runs from the conserved cysteine through the conserved F or W. The D gene is left open where the match is weak. Clone sizes are given selectively: once, few, many, or a class where the clone is expanded.

V	size	J	D	CDR3	DNA
TRBV10-3	many	TRBJ2-5	NA	CAISESGRGQETQYF	TGTGCCATCAGTGAGTCGGGGAGGGGGCAAGAGACCCAGTACTTC
TRBV7-2	few	TRBJ1-2	TRBD1	CASSLPGQAYYGYTF	TGTGCCAGCAGCTTACCTGGACAGGCCTATTATGGCTACACCTTC
TRBV4-2	few	TRBJ2-7	TRBD2	CASSQDRQREREQYF	TGTGCCAGCAGCCAAGACCGACAGCGGGAGCGCGAGCAGTACTTC
TRBV5-1	NA	TRBJ1-1	NA	CASSPEQCPLNTEAFF	TGCGCCAGCAGCCCGGAACAGTGCCCTTTAAACACTGAAGCTTTCTTT
TRBV3-1	few	TRBJ2-3	NA	CASSQGNSGSTDTQYF	TGTGCCAGCAGCCAAGGGAACAGCGGGAGCACAGATACGCAGTATTTT
TRBV7-3	few	TRBJ2-5	NA	CASSPGTLPFGDGPETQYF	TGTGCCAGCAGCCCCGGGACTCTTCCGTTCGGAGATGGCCCAGAGACCCAGTACTTC
TRBV7-2	many	TRBJ2-7	NA	CASSSLGGLEKLYEQYF	TGTGCCAGCAGCTCCTTAGGGGGGCTAGAAAAGCTTTACGAGCAGTACTTC
TRBV7-8	many	TRBJ2-1	NA	CASSPAGHRSYNEQFF	TGTGCCAGCAGCCCGGCGGGACACCGCTCCTACAATGAGCAGTTCTTC
TRBV27	many	TRBJ1-1	NA	CASSSPALGTEAFF	TGTGCCAGCAGTTCACCCGCTCTGGGCACTGAAGCTTTCTTT
TRBV28	many	TRBJ1-3	NA	CASGDTRNTIYF	TGTGCTTCCGGGGACACGAGAAACACCATATATTTT
TRBV24-1	many	TRBJ2-5	NA	CATSDSWLETQYF	TGTGCCACCAGTGATTCATGGTTAGAGACCCAGTACTTC
TRBV7-2	NA	TRBJ2-5	NA	CASSFGSGVPETQYF	NA
TRBV28	many	TRBJ1-5	TRBD1	CASSLAGGDHQPQHF	TGTGCCAGCAGCCTAGCAGGGGGCGATCATCAGCCCCAGCATTTT
TRBV6-5	NA	TRBJ2-7	NA	CASSYGAGNGNEQYF	TGTGCCAGCAGTTACGGGGCGGGGAACGGCAACGAGCAGTACTTC
TRBV4-1	many	TRBJ2-7	NA	CASSPPQGREVTYEQYF	TGCGCCAGCAGCCCCCCTCAGGGGAGGGAGGTGACCTACGAGCAGTACTTC
TRBV6-1	many	TRBJ2-7	TRBD1	CASLPGTGLYYEQYF	TGTGCCTCCCTACCGGGGACAGGCCTTTACTACGAGCAGTACTTC
TRBV12-3/TRBV12-4	NA	TRBJ2-7	NA	CASSFGKLYEQYF	TGTGCCAGCAGTTTCGGCAAGCTCTACGAGCAGTACTTC
TRBV28	many	TRBJ2-7	TRBD1	CASSSAGGQGEQYF	TGTGCCAGCAGTAGCGCAGGGGGCCAGGGGGAGCAGTACTTC
TRBV29-1	few	TRBJ1-2	NA	CSVEGRRHEFDGYTF	TGCAGCGTTGAGGGACGGAGACATGAATTTGACGGCTACACCTTC
TRBV3-1	few	TRBJ2-7	TRBD2	CASSQDRAGVRQYF	TGTGCCAGCAGCCAAGATAGAGCGGGAGTTAGGCAGTACTTC
TRBV19	many	TRBJ1-4	NA	CASSAPGQAATNEKLFF	TGTGCCAGTAGTGCGCCGGGACAAGCTGCAACTAATGAAAAACTGTTTTTT
TRBV7-9	NA	TRBJ2-3	NA	CASSLRGVLGTDTQYF	TGTGCCAGCAGCTTACGTGGGGTGCTAGGCACAGATACGCAGTATTTT
TRBV27	NA	TRBJ1-1	NA	CVSSFQQGQGLF	TGTGTCAGCAGTTTCCAACAGGGCCAGGGTTTATTT
TRBV4-3	NA	TRBJ2-5	TRBD1	CASSQDPGGWETQYF	TGCGCCAGCAGCCAAGACCCAGGGGGTTGGGAGACCCAGTACTTC
TRBV4-3	NA	TRBJ2-1	TRBD2	CASIQGLAGRNEQFF	TGCGCCAGCATCCAAGGACTAGCGGGGCGCAATGAGCAGTTCTTC
TRBV12-3/TRBV12-4	few	TRBJ2-3	TRBD2	CASSVAGARVTDTQYF	TGTGCCAGCAGTGTAGCGGGAGCGCGAGTCACAGATACGCAGTATTTT
TRBV14	many	TRBJ2-7	TRBD2	CASSHGLAGFYSSSYEQYF	TGTGCCAGCAGCCACGGACTAGCGGGCTTCTACTCTAGCTCCTACGAGCAGTACTTC
TRBV4-3	many	TRBJ2-7	NA	CASSRSHGSPSYEQYF	TGCGCCAGCAGCCGGAGCCATGGCTCTCCCTCCTACGAGCAGTACTTC
TRBV7-8	many	TRBJ2-7	NA	CASSLKSVETYEQYF	TGTGCCAGCAGCTTAAAAAGCGTAGAAACCTACGAGCAGTACTTC
TRBV4-3	many	TRBJ2-1	NA	CASSQDNGRSYPNEQFF	TGCGCCAGCAGCCAAGATAATGGACGGTCTTACCCCAATGAGCAGTTCTTC
TRBV7-2	NA	TRBJ1-1	NA	CASSLVPGEVTEAFF	TGTGCCAGCAGCTTAGTCCCAGGGGAGGTCACTGAAGCTTTCTTT
TRBV14	few	TRBJ2-7	NA	CATVPVSYEQYF	TGTGCGACGGTACCAGTTTCCTACGAGCAGTACTTC
TRBV7-2	many	TRBJ2-7	TRBD1	CASSFTGQRYEQYF	TGTGCCAGCAGCTTTACGGGACAGCGTTACGAGCAGTACTTC
TRBV6-1	many	TRBJ1-1	NA	CASSGTTGGTEAFF	TGTGCCAGCAGTGGGACGACCGGTGGCACTGAAGCTTTCTTT
TRBV4-3	many	TRBJ2-7	TRBD2	CASSQDLWSSGLAGQPEGEYEQYF	TGCGCCAGCAGCCAAGATCTATGGTCCTCGGGACTAGCGGGACAGCCGGAAGGGGAATACGAGCAGTACTTC
TRBV28	many	TRBJ1-1	NA	CASSSGNAEAFF	TGTGCCAGCAGTTCCGGGAACGCTGAAGCTTTCTTT
TRBV10-3	many	TRBJ2-3	TRBD2	CAISTERERTDTQYF	TGTGCCATCAGCACAGAGCGGGAGCGCACAGATACGCAGTATTTT
TRBV7-9	many	TRBJ1-1	NA	CASSRRNTEAFF	TGTGCCAGCAGCCGCAGGAACACTGAAGCTTTCTTT
TRBV2	many	TRBJ2-7	TRBD1	CASRPQGVAYEQYF	TGTGCCAGCAGGCCCCAGGGGGTAGCCTACGAGCAGTACTTC
TRBV10-3	many	TRBJ2-7	NA	CAISGPESSYEQYF	TGTGCCATCAGTGGGCCGGAATCCTCCTACGAGCAGTACTTC
TRBV9	NA	TRBJ2-1	NA	CASSPGSSYNEQFF	TGTGCCAGCAGTCCGGGGAGCTCCTACAATGAGCAGTTCTTC
TRBV20-1	many	TRBJ1-5	NA	CSALPWGGHQPQHF	TGCAGTGCCCTTCCATGGGGGGGCCATCAGCCCCAGCATTTT